One and the same sample provided the 7 T cell receptor beta chains below, sequenced in a study of blood T cell repertoires in COVID-19. The assay was immunoSEQ multiplex PCR, and TCRdb's table has in-frame clones only and misses some. The sample lists more than 35,000 clones, about 82% occurring once. The specimen was peripheral blood. These receptors were obtained from a human donor in a cohort sampled during active COVID-19.

The V call is TRBV19, the J call TRBJ1-2, with D tentatively TRBD1 (6 bases). The CDR3 has 14 amino acids. Germline V gene data show CDR1 as LNHDA and CDR2 as SQIVND (reference sequence). V lost 3 bases, J lost 5 bases, and 13 bases lay in between. CDR3 loop: CASSIAQGAYGYTF. CDR3 bases: TGTGCCAGTAGTATCGCACAGGGAGCTTATGGCTACACCTTC.

The chain couples TRBV30 to TRBJ1-5, with D possibly being TRBD1 (6 bases). This CDR3 region has 16 residues. Trimming pared 2 bases from V and 6 bases from J, leaving 20 bases between. Germline assignment: CDR1 GTSNPN and CDR2 SVGIG (reference sequence). In nucleotides, the CDR3 is TGTGCCTGGAGTAGGGCAGGGGCCGGGGATCGTCAGCCCCAGCATTTT. Its protein product is CAWSRAGAGDRQPQHF.

V and J are TRBV19 and TRBJ2-3; the D gene is possibly TRBD1 (6 bases). The CDR3 covers 17 residues. V lost 3 bases and J lost 0, with 16 bases in between. Germline V gene sequence: CDR1 LNHDA, CDR2 SQIVND (reference sequence). CDR3 sequence: CASSIRRGQGSTDTQYF. The CDR3 nucleotides read TGTGCCAGTAGTATCCGCAGGGGTCAAGGGAGCACAGATACGCAGTATTTT.

The rearrangement links TRBV23-1 to TRBJ2-2, with 7 bases matching TRBD1. TRBV23-1 is an ORF, and what it does is uncertain. V trimming: 6 bases; J trimming: 1 base; junction bases outside the gene matches: 14. The CDR3 runs to 18 residues. The CDR3 region is CASRLRDRYEENTGELFF. The CDR3 DNA reads TGCGCCAGCAGGCTCCGGGACAGATACGAAGAGAACACCGGGGAGCTGTTTTTT.

A single count supports this clone. This chain uses TRBV18 with TRBJ2-7, with 7 bases lining up with TRBD1. In germline, CDR1 is KGHSH, CDR2 LQKENI. Germline trimming cut 4 bases from V and 0 bases from J; bases unmatched to any gene: 9. There are 16 residues in the CDR3. The CDR3 loop reads CASSRTGTESSYEQYF. CDR3 bases: TGTGCCAGCTCACGCACCGGGACAGAGAGCTCCTACGAGCAGTACTTC.

The chain joins TRBV2 to TRBJ1-1; the D is unclear. Trimming cost V 3 bases and J 4 bases, with 12 bases left between them. The CDR3 has 14 amino acids. Looked up from germline, CDR1 is SNHLY and CDR2 is FYNNEI. The CDR3 nucleotides are TGTGCCAGCAGTGACCGAGGGTCGCTCACTGAAGCTTTCTTT. Protein product: CASSDRGSLTEAFF.

V gene TRBV19 combines with J gene TRBJ1-4; possibly TRBD1 for D (5 bases). V was clipped by 4 bases and J by 7 bases, with 10 bases between them. The CDR3 has 13 residues. In germline, CDR1 is LNHDA, CDR2 SQIVND (reference sequence). CDR3 coding DNA: TGTGCCAGTAGTACAGGGATTCTTGAAAAACTGTTTTTT. As protein: CASSTGILEKLFF.